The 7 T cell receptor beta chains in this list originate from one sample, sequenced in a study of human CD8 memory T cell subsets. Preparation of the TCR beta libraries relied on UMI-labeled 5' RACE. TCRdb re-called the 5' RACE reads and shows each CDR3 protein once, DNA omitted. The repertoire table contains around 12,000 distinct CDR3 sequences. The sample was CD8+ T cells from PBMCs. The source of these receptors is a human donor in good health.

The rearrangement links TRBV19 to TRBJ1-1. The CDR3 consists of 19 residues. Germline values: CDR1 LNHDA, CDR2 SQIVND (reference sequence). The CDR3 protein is CASSIDRTAVDGENTEAFF.

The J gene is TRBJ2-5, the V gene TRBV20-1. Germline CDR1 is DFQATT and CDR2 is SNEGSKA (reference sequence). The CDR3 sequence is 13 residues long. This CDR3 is CSAGPLGQETQYF.

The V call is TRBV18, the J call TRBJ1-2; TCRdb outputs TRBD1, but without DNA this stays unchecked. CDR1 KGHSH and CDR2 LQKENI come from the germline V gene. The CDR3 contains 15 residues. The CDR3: CASSPPDRPFDGYTF.

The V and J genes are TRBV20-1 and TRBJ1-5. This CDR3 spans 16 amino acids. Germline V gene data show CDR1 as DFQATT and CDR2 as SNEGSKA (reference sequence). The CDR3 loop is CSARDTSGGLGQPQHF.

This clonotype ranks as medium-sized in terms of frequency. CDR3: CASSYGQGFRYGYTF. V gene TRBV6-5 combines with J gene TRBJ1-2; lacking DNA, the TRBD1 call made by TCRdb goes unchecked. The CDR3 consists of 15 residues. Per germline, CDR1 MNHEY and CDR2 SVGAGI.

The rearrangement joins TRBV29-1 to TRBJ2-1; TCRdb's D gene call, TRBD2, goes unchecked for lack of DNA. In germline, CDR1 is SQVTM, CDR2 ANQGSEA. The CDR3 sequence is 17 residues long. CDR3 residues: CSVEDPALGDGYNEQFF.

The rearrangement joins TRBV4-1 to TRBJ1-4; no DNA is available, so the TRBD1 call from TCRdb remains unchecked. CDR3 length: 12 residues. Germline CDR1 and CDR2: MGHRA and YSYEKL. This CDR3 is CASRRGKEKLFF.